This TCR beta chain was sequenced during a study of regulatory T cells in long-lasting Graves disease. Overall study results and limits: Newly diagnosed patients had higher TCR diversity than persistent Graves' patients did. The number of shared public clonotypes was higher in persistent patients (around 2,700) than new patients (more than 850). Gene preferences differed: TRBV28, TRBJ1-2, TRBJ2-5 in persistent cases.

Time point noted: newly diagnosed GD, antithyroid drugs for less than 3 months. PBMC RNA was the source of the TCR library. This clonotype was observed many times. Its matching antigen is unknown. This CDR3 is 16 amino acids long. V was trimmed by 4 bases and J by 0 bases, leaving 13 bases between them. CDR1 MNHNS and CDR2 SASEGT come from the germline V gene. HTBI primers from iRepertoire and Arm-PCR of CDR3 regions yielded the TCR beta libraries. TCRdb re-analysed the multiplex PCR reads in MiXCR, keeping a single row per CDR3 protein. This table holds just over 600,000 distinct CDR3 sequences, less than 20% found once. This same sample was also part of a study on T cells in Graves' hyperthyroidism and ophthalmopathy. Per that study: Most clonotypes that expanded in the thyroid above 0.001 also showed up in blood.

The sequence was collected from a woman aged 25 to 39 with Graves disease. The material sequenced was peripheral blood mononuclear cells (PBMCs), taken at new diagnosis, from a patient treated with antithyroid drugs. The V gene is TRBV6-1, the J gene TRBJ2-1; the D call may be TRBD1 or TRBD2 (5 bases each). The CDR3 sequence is CASSGGRGSSYNEQFF. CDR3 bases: TGTGCCAGCAGTGGGGGACGGGGAAGCTCCTACAATGAGCAGTTCTTC.